This record looks at one T cell receptor beta chain sequence and its context. Its cognate antigen is unknown. The approximately 120-subject validation cohort, separate from the 666-subject first cohort, included the donors. The data were taken from a study of cytomegalovirus exposure and HLA in healthy donors. Whole-study findings and limits: In the roughly 120 validation repertoires, a later analysis found that first-cohort TCR clusters tended to co-occur. Using the classifier, cytomegalovirus status was reportedly diagnosed with high specificity and sensitivity.

Using immunoSEQ multiplex PCR, the repertoire was profiled, and TCRdb retains in-frame clones only, with some absent. Here the sample spans 150,000 to 200,000 clones, 75% to 90% being singletons. Germline V gene data show CDR1 as LNHDA and CDR2 as SQIVND (reference sequence). The CDR3 spans 15 residues. The ends lost 5 bases at V and 6 bases at J; junction bases unmatched: 10. The V and J genes are TRBV19 and TRBJ1-5; 7 bases are shared with TRBD1. The material sequenced was PBMCs. This clonotype was sampled from a man between 18 and 29 years old in good health and CMV-seropositive. The CDR3 DNA sequence: TGTGCCAGTAGTCCTCAGGGGGTGGGGGGTCAGCCCCAGCATTTT. It yields the protein CASSPQGVGGQPQHF.